This T cell receptor (beta chain) was identified during a study of T-cell memory formation after mild COVID-19. Study-wide context: TCR clusters were largely donor specific. Whole-study findings and limits: A subset of responding clones appeared in pre-infection memory, suggesting cross-reactive memory joined. CD4+ clones that contracted lay mainly in CM and EM; CD8+ ones lay in EMRA.

The CDR3 extends over 13 amino acids. Per germline, CDR1 DFQATT and CDR2 SNEGSKA (reference sequence). The trim removed 3 bases at V and 10 bases at J, leaving 9 bases unmatched. Of note for this clonotype: The antigen is not known.

Via MiXCR, TCRdb re-called the 5' RACE reads, giving one row per CDR3 protein. The sample records a few hundred thousand distinct CDR3 sequences, roughly 15% being singletons. The TCR comes from a young man who had mild COVID-19 (a few samples of this study predate the infection). Cell type and time point are not known. The specimen was PBMCs or a T cell subset sorted from them (not recorded which). This sequence joins TRBV20-1 and TRBJ2-1; 7 nucleotides match TRBD2. This CDR3 is CSARERLAGEQFF. CDR3 bases: TGCAGTGCTAGGGAGAGACTAGCCGGGGAGCAGTTCTTC.